Listed here are 5 T cell receptor beta chains from one sample, sequenced in a study of blood T cell repertoires in COVID-19. Sequencing used immunoSEQ multiplex PCR; TCRdb keeps in-frame clones, though not all of them. The sample consists of just over 300,000 clones, 87% of them appearing once. Sample: PBMCs or T cells enriched from blood (not recorded which). The receptor set was obtained from a woman aged 18 to 35 who had recovered from COVID-19.

This clone was detected a few times. The J gene is TRBJ2-3, the V gene TRBV6-4; a possible D gene is TRBD2 (6 bases). The CDR3 covers 15 residues. Trimming took off 3 bases at V and 0 bases at J, with 10 bases between the two ends. The germline V gene has CDR1 MRHNA and CDR2 SNTAGT. The CDR3, as DNA: TGTGCCAGCAGTGATGGGAGCGGGAGCACAGATACGCAGTATTTT. It codes for CASSDGSGSTDTQYF.

This clone was recorded once. A junction end diverges from the germline sequence, so it may reflect a read error. The V and J genes are TRBV10-3 and TRBJ2-3; no reliable D call. The germline V gene has CDR1 ENHRY and CDR2 SYGVKD. The CDR3 is made up of 11 amino acids. The CDR3 DNA is TGTGCCATCAGTGAGAATAGATTATCGTTATTT. Translated: CAISENRLSLF.

This sequence joins TRBV6-5 and TRBJ1-2; 8 bases map to TRBD1. Germline V gene lookup returns CDR1 MNHEY and CDR2 SVGAGI. This CDR3 region has 14 residues. The junction had 3 bases not matched to a gene; V was cut back by 3 bases and J by 3 bases. Here the CDR3 reads CASSYYRGDYGYTF. Here the CDR3 DNA reads TGTGCCAGCAGTTATTACAGGGGGGACTATGGCTACACCTTC.

The genes are TRBV7-9 and TRBJ1-1, with 8 bases aligning to TRBD1. CDR3 length: 16 residues. Per germline, CDR1 SEHNR and CDR2 FQNEAQ (reference sequence). J gave up 2 bases and V 6 bases, and 11 bases lay outside the gene matches. CDR3 region: CASRQQDRVKNTEAFF. CDR3 nucleotides: TGTGCCAGCAGACAACAGGACAGGGTAAAAAACACTGAAGCTTTCTTT.

The chain has TRBV6-5 and TRBJ1-4; D gene uncertain. Trimming cost V 5 bases and J 6 bases, with 7 bases left between them. This CDR3 is built from 12 residues. Germline lookup yields CDR1 MNHEY and CDR2 SVGAGI. The CDR3 nucleotides read TGTGCCAGCAGTCCACTGGATGAAAAACTGTTTTTT. Translated, it gives CASSPLDEKLFF.